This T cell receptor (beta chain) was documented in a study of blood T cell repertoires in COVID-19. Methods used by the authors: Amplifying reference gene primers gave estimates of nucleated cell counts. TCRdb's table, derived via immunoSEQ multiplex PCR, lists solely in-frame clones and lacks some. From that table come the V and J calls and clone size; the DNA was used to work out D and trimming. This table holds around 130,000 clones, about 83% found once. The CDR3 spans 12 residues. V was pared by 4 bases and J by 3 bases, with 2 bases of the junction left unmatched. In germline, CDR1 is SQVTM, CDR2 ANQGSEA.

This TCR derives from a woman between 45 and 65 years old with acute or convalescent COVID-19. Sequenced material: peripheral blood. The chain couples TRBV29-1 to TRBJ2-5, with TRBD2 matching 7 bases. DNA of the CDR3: TGCAGCGTTGTAAGCGGGGAAGAGACCCAGTACTTC. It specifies CSVVSGEETQYF.